This record covers a single T cell receptor (beta chain). This entry is derived from a study of blood T cell repertoires in COVID-19. Study-wide background: The United States, Italy and Spain provided the acute and convalescent COVID-19 samples. The analysed material was cDNA or gDNA that came from T cells, B-cell-depleted T cells, or PBMCs.

Repertoires were generated with immunoSEQ multiplex PCR, while TCRdb's copy carries only in-frame clones and drops some. The sample lists approximately 190,000 clones, around four fifths occurring once. This CDR3 is 14 amino acids long. V was trimmed by 6 bases and J by 3 bases, leaving 13 bases between them. Germline lookup yields CDR1 MNHEY and CDR2 SMNVEV (reference sequence). This receptor was taken from a woman aged 40-49 years with acute or convalescent COVID-19. The chain couples TRBV27 to TRBJ2-3; D unresolved. Specimen: peripheral blood. The CDR3 spells CASRALVVTDTQYF. The CDR3 coding sequence is TGTGCCAGCAGGGCTCTTGTGGTAACAGATACGCAGTATTTT.